This T cell receptor (beta chain) appears in the sequencing data of a study of beta chain features in type 1 diabetes. CDR3 length equals 13 residues. V shed 0 bases and J shed 7 bases, with 7 bases lying between them. Per the germline V gene, CDR1 is MGHRA and CDR2 is YSYEKL. This clone appeared a few times. As every portion of the isolated RNA was reverse transcribed, the sequencing read expressed TCRB transcripts. Profiled with immunoSEQ multiplex PCR; TCRdb holds only in-frame clones, not every one. This table holds roughly 610,000 clones, roughly a sixth found once. Sequenced sample: naive CD4+ T cells from blood. The source is a man aged 18-30 years in good health. This sequence joins TRBV4-1 and TRBJ2-1; D is unclear. CDR3 residues: CASSQDPRNEQFF. The DNA of the CDR3 is TGCGCCAGCAGCCAAGACCCTAGGAATGAGCAGTTCTTC.